Sequencing of this T cell receptor beta chain was carried out in a study of post-analysis software for immune sequencing data. Background on the study: Secondary progressive, relapsing-remitting and progressive-relapsing multiple sclerosis were among the included disease courses.

Findings and caveats of the study: Relative to controls, patients with multiple sclerosis showed significantly lower normalized Chao1 diversity. Several TRBV segments occurring more often in patients than controls included TRBV5-6, TRBV5-1 and TRBV20-1.

Libraries were made from TCR beta cDNA, and they carried unique molecular identifiers. One entry per CDR3 protein results from TCRdb running MiXCR on the PCR reads. The sample has 750,000 to 950,000 distinct CDR3 sequences; approximately 57% are singletons. Germline-derived CDR1 and CDR2 are KGHSH and LQKENI. The CDR3 is made up of 15 amino acids. V dropped 8 bases and J dropped 1 base, with 17 bases sitting between them. This clonotype was found a few times. What it binds is unknown. Sequenced: blood. The chain uses TRBV18 and TRBJ1-2; D perhaps matches TRBD1 (6 bases). This sequence was found in a girl aged 5-17 years with multiple sclerosis. The DNA for the CDR3 is TGTGCCAGCACGGCCGGGACAAAATTTAACTATGGCTACACCTTC. This codes for CASTAGTKFNYGYTF.